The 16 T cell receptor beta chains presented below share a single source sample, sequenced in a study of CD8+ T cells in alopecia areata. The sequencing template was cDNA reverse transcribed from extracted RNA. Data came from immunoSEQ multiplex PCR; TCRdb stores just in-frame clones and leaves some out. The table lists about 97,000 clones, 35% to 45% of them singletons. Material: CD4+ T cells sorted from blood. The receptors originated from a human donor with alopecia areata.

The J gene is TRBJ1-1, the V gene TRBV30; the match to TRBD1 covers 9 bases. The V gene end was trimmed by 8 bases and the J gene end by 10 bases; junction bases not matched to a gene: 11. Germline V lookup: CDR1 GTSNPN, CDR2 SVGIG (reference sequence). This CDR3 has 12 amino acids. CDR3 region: CARQTGGAGAFF. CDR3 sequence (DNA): TGTGCCAGGCAAACAGGGGGCGCGGGAGCTTTCTTT.

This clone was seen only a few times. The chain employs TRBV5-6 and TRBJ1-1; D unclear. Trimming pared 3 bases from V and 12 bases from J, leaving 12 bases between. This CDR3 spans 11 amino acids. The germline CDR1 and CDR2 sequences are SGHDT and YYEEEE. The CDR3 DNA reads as TGTGCCAGCAGCTACGTGACATCAACTTTCTTT. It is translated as CASSYVTSTFF.

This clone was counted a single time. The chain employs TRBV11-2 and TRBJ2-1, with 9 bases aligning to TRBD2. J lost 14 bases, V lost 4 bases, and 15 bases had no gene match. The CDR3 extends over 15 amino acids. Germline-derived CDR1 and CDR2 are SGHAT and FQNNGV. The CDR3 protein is CASSSLAGRAPAKFF. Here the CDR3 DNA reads TGTGCCAGCAGCTCCCTAGCGGGACGGGCCCCTGCCAAGTTCTTC.

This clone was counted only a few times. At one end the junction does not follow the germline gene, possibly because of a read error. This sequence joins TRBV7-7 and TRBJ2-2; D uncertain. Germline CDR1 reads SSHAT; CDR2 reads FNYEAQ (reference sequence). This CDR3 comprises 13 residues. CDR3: CASSLGSAGELFF. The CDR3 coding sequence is TGTGCTAGCAGCTTAGGGTCGGCCGGGGAGCTGTTTTTT.

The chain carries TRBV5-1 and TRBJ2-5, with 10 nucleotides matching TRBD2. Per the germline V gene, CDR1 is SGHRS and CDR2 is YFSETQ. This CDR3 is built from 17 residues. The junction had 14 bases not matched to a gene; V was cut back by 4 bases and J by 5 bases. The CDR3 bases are TGCGCCAGCAGCACCGGACTAGCGGTTGGGGAAGGGGAGACCCAGTACTTC. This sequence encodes CASSTGLAVGEGETQYF.

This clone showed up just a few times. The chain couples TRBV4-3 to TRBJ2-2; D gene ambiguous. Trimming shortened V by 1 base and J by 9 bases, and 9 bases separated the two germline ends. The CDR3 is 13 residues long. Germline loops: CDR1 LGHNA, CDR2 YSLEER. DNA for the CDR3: TGCGCCAGCAGCCAAGGGGCAGACAGGGAGCTGTTTTTT. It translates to CASSQGADRELFF.

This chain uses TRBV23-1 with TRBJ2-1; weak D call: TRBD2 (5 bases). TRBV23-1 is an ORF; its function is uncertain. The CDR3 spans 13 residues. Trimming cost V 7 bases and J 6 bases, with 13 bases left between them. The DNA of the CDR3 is TGCGCCAGCATTGGACTTAGCGTCAATGAGCAGTTCTTC. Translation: CASIGLSVNEQFF.

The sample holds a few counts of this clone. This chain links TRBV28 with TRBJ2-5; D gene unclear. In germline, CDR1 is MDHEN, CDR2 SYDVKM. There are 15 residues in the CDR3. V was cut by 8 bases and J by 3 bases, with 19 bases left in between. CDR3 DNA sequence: TGTGCCAGCTCCCATCCAGGTACTGGGGAAGAGACCCAGTACTTC. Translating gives CASSHPGTGEETQYF.

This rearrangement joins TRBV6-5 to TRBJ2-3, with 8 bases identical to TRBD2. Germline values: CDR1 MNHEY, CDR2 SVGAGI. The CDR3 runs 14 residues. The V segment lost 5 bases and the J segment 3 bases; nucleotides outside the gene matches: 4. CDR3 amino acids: CASSQTSDTDTQYF. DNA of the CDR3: TGTGCCAGCAGTCAGACTAGCGATACAGATACGCAGTATTTT.

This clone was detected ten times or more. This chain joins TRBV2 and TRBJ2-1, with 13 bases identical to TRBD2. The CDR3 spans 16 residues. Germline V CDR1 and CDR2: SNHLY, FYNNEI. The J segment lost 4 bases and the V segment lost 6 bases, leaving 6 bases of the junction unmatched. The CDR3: CASSARLAGGYNEQFF. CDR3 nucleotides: TGTGCCAGCAGCGCCCGACTAGCGGGGGGTTACAATGAGCAGTTCTTC. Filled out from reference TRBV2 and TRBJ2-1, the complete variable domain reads EPEVTQTPSHQVTQMGQEVILRCVPISNHLYFYWYRQILGQKVEFLVSFYNNEISEKSEIFDDQFSVERPDGSNFTLKIRSTKLEDSAMYFCASSARLAGGYNEQFFGPGTRLTVL.

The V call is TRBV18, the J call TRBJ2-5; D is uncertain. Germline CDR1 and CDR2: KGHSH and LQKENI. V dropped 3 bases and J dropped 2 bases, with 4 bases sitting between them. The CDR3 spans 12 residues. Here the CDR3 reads CASSPNQETQYF. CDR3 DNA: TGTGCCAGCTCACCTAATCAAGAGACCCAGTACTTC.

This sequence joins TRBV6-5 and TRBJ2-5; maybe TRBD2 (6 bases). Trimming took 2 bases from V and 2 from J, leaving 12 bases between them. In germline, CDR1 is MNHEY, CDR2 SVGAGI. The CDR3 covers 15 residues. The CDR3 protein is CASSYHRRGQETQYF. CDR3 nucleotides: TGTGCCAGCAGTTACCATAGGAGGGGACAAGAGACCCAGTACTTC.

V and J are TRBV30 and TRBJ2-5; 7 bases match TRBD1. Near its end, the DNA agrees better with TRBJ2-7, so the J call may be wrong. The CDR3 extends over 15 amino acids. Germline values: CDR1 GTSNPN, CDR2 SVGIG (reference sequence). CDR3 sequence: CAWSVPTGLLDEQYF. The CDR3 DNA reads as TGTGCCTGGAGTGTACCGACAGGGTTACTCGACGAGCAGTACTTC.

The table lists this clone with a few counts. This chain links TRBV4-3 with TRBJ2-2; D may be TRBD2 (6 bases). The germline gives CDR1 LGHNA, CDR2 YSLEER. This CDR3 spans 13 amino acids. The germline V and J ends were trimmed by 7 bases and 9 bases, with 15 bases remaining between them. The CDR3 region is CASTGPGGRELFF. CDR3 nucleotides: TGCGCCAGCACGGGGCCCGGGGGTCGGGAGCTGTTTTTT.

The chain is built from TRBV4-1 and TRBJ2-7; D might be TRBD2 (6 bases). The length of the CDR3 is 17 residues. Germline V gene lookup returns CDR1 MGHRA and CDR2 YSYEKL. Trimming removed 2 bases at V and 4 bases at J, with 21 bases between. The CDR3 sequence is CASSQLIAGLGTYEQYF. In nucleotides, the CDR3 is TGCGCCAGCAGCCAATTGATCGCGGGGCTCGGGACTTACGAGCAGTACTTC.

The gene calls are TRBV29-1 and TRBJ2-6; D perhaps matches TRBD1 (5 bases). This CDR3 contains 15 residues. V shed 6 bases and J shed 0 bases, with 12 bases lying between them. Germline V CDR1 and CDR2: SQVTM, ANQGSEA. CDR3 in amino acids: CSVKDRSSGANVLTF. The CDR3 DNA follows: TGCAGCGTGAAAGACAGAAGCTCTGGGGCCAACGTCCTGACTTTC. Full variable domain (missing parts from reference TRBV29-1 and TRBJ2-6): SAVISQKPSRDICQRGTSLTIQCQVDSQVTMMFWYRQQPGQSLTLIATANQGSEATYESGFVIDKFPISRPNLTFSTLTVSNMSPEDSSIYLCSVKDRSSGANVLTFGAGSRLTVL.